The present T cell receptor beta chain was sequenced within a study of cytomegalovirus exposure and HLA in healthy donors. Profiling relied on immunoSEQ multiplex PCR, and the TCRdb table lists in-frame clones only, not all of them. Here the sample spans over 150,000 clones, approximately 84% being singletons. The germline gives CDR1 SGHRS, CDR2 YFSETQ. The V end was cut by 0 bases, the J end by 1 base, with 7 bases between. This CDR3 region has 15 residues. The chain has TRBV5-1 and TRBJ2-2, with D possibly matching TRBD1 (5 bases). Sequencing used PBMCs. The TCR comes from a young woman in good health and CMV-seropositive. DNA for the CDR3: TGCGCCAGCAGCTTGGCCCAGGGGAACACCGGGGAGCTGTTTTTT. Protein sequence: CASSLAQGNTGELFF.